This T cell receptor beta chain comes out of a study of CD8+ T cells in alopecia areata. By sample share, this clone is hyperexpanded. Its specificity is not known. The sample contains more than one DNA sequence encoding this CDR3. Findings of the study overall: Tofacitinib delivered significant drops in scalp clonality and in expanded CD8+ clones among the top 100. Mice gave a clearer picture of TCR sharing than patients did, possibly for HLA-related reasons.

This sample's treatment: oral pan-JAK inhibitor, 5-10 mg twice daily. Extracted from the samples, RNA was reverse transcribed into cDNA to serve as the sequencing template. Assay used: immunoSEQ multiplex PCR; TCRdb lists only in-frame clones, some missing. The sample gives 79,000 or so clones, around 60% of which show up once; around a quarter is in the top ten. From germline, CDR1 is SNHLY and CDR2 FYNNEI. The CDR3 has 12 residues. V was pared by 3 bases and J by 6 bases, with 9 bases between. The source of this sequence is a human donor with alopecia areata. The genes are TRBV2 and TRBJ2-7; D remains unclear. The source was CD8+ T cells sorted from blood, collected at week 24, from a patient treated with tofacitinib. CDR3 protein: CASSDVTGEQYF. In DNA, the CDR3 is TGTGCCAGCAGTGACGTTACTGGCGAGCAGTACTTC.